This entry concerns a single T cell receptor beta chain. This record belongs to a study of T cell responses to AZD1222 COVID-19 vaccine. V was cut by 8 bases and J by 5 bases, with 15 bases left in between. The CDR3 contains 13 residues. CDR1 is MNHEY, CDR2 SMNVEV, per germline (reference sequence). Some clones are missing from TCRdb's copy, which holds only in-frame ones; the method was immunoSEQ multiplex PCR. The sample includes more than 100,000 clones, over 90% of them seen just once. The gene calls are TRBV27 and TRBJ1-2; possible D gene TRBD1, 6 bases. This receptor was identified in an adult in good health. The specimen was peripheral blood, collected on day 0 of AZD1222 vaccination. CDR3 coding DNA: TGTGCCAGCGCACGACAGGCGAATTATGGCTACACCTTC. Translating it yields CASARQANYGYTF.